A single T cell receptor (beta chain) is shown here with its context. Every TCR cDNA molecule bore a unique molecular identifier. Each CDR3 protein is one row after TCRdb ran MiXCR on the 5' RACE reads. Here the sample spans roughly 14,000 distinct CDR3 sequences, roughly 6.3% being singletons. The source of the sample is a study of spatial heterogeneity in lung cancer. Looking at the study overall: Available follow-up PBMC samples were sequenced, at a median of approximately two years post-resection.

Trimming shortened V by 0 bases and J by 5 bases, and 14 bases separated the two germline ends. Germline V gene lookup returns CDR1 SGHRS and CDR2 YFSETQ. This CDR3 is 15 amino acids long. Time point in this sample: blood at routine non-recurrence follow-up after resection. Unsorted tumor, nontumor lung tissue or cryopreserved PBMC supplied the whole RNA. The sample was PBMCs, taken at follow-up. This rearrangement joins TRBV5-1 to TRBJ2-5, with D perhaps matching TRBD1 or TRBD2 (7 bases each). The TCR was taken from a male donor with early-stage non-small cell lung cancer. The CDR3 here is CASSLANRGGETQYF. CDR3 DNA sequence: TGCGCCAGCAGCTTGGCGAACAGGGGAGGGGAGACCCAGTACTTC.